The TCR beta chain described here comes from a study of control samples from healthy donors and cancer patients. There are 12 residues in the CDR3. From germline, CDR1 is MNHEY and CDR2 SMNVEV (reference sequence). V lost 6 bases and J 7 bases, leaving 12 bases between the germline ends. The data were produced by immunoSEQ multiplex PCR, yet TCRdb's version contains in-frame clones alone and is incomplete. The sample records roughly 98,000 clones, approximately 82% being singletons. This chain connects TRBV27 to TRBJ1-1; possibly TRBD1 for D (5 bases). This sequence originates from a woman aged 55-75 years in good health. Sequences were obtained from blood. CDR3 loop: CASSGRRDEAFF. For the CDR3, the DNA is TGTGCCAGCAGCGGGCGCAGGGATGAAGCTTTCTTT.